The 12 T cell receptor beta chains below were found in one sample sequenced in a study of T cells in Graves' hyperthyroidism and ophthalmopathy. TCR beta CDR3 regions were amplified from RNA transcripts. Using the HTBI primer set, a first-round RT-PCR was run on the TCR CDR3. TCRdb itself ran the multiplex PCR reads through MiXCR, one entry per CDR3 protein. The sample consists of 500,000 to 650,000 distinct CDR3 sequences, 17% of them appearing once. The specimen was blood. The receptors derive from a woman between 18 and 29 years old with Graves' ophthalmopathy.

The chain couples TRBV6-2 or TRBV6-3 to TRBJ2-6; D unclear. The V and J ends lost 0 bases and 1 base respectively, with 7 bases between them. This CDR3 has 16 residues. Germline V gene lookup returns CDR1 MNHEY and CDR2 SVGEGT. The CDR3 nucleotides read TGTGCCAGCAGTTACTCTTTCGGATCTGGGGCCAACGTCCTGACTTTC. Translation gives CASSYSFGSGANVLTF.

The V and J genes are TRBV5-5 and TRBJ2-3, with 12 positions matching TRBD2. The CDR3 length is 16 residues. V was pared by 2 bases and J by 4 bases, with 5 bases of the junction left unmatched. Germline lookup yields CDR1 SGHKS and CDR2 YYEKEE (reference sequence). CDR3 DNA: TGTGCCAGCAGCTTTTTGACTAGCGGGGGCCCAGATACGCAGTATTTT. Translated: CASSFLTSGGPDTQYF. The whole variable domain, filled in from reference TRBV5-5 and TRBJ2-3, reads DAGVTQSPTHLIKTRGQQVTLRCSPISGHKSVSWYQQVLGQGPQFIFQYYEKEERGRGNFPDRFSARQFPNYSSELNVNALLLGDSALYLCASSFLTSGGPDTQYFGPGTRLTVL.

The sample holds many counts of this clonotype. The chain recombines TRBV6-1 with TRBJ1-2; D unresolved. Germline V gives CDR1 MNHNS, CDR2 SASEGT. CDR3 length: 14 residues. Between the trimmed V and J ends, which lost 0 bases and 8 bases, there was a span of 13 bases. The CDR3 DNA follows: TGTGCCAGCAGTGAAGCAGCGAGGAAACGGGGCTACACCTTC. It yields the protein CASSEAARKRGYTF.

This clonotype came up a few times. The chain recombines TRBV4-2 with TRBJ1-3; D uncertain. V was cut by 0 bases and J by 0 bases, with 9 bases left in between. Germline-derived CDR1 and CDR2 are LGHNA and YNFKEQ. CDR3 length equals 16 residues. The CDR3 DNA reads as TGTGCCAGCAGCCAAGAATTAACGGCCTCTGGAAACACCATATATTTT. Amino acids: CASSQELTASGNTIYF.

V is TRBV27 and J is TRBJ1-3; perhaps TRBD1 as D (6 bases). The CDR3 consists of 16 residues. CDR1 and CDR2 from the germline V gene are MNHEY and SMNVEV (reference sequence). V lost 5 bases and J 0 bases, leaving 14 bases between the germline ends. Here the CDR3 reads CASSNTQGNSGNTIYF. For the CDR3, the DNA is TGTGCCAGCAGTAATACACAGGGCAACTCTGGAAACACCATATATTTT.

V and J are TRBV6-1 and TRBJ2-1; 9 nucleotides align to TRBD2. V lost 5 bases to trimming and J lost 6 bases; unmatched junction nucleotides: 5. Germline loops: CDR1 MNHNS, CDR2 SASEGT. There are 14 residues in the CDR3. CDR3 nucleotides: TGTGCCAGCAGTCTAGCGGGGAATACCAATGAGCAGTTCTTC. Translated: CASSLAGNTNEQFF.

As regards this clonotype: A much more abundant neighbour one base away suggests this may be a read error. This chain connects TRBV4-3 to TRBJ2-7; 7 nucleotides agree with TRBD1. The CDR3 loop spans 14 amino acids. The V and J ends lost 4 bases and 3 bases, in that order; junction bases with no gene match: 6. The germline V gene has CDR1 LGHNA and CDR2 YSLEER. The CDR3 reads CASSPTQGVYEQYF. CDR3 DNA sequence: TGCGCCAGCAGCCCTACGCAGGGGGTCTACGAGCAGTACTTC.

A few counts support this clonotype. The chain is built from TRBV4-1 and TRBJ1-2; maybe TRBD1 (5 bases). Germline assignment: CDR1 MGHRA and CDR2 YSYEKL. V lost 1 base and J lost 0, with 15 bases in between. CDR3 length equals 17 residues. Written as DNA, the CDR3 is TGCGCCAGCAGCCAAGTAGGACGGGGGTATGCTAACTATGGCTACACCTTC. This sequence encodes CASSQVGRGYANYGYTF.

Ten or more counts support this clonotype. The J gene is TRBJ2-2, the V gene TRBV19, with D possibly being TRBD1 (5 bases). V lost 6 bases, J lost 6 bases, and 14 bases lay in between. The germline V gene has CDR1 LNHDA and CDR2 SQIVND (reference sequence). This CDR3 has 14 residues. CDR3 bases: TGTGCCAGTAGGAACCCGTCAGGGTCCGGGGAGCTGTTTTTT. Encoded protein: CASRNPSGSGELFF.

This clonotype was counted at least ten times. The rearrangement joins TRBV6-1 to TRBJ2-3; 7 bases are shared with TRBD2. J lost 4 bases, V lost 0 bases, and 7 bases had no gene match. This CDR3 contains 16 residues. Germline lookup yields CDR1 MNHNS and CDR2 SASEGT. In DNA, the CDR3 is TGTGCCAGCAGTGAAGCGGTTGGAGCGGGGTCAGATACGCAGTATTTT. It encodes CASSEAVGAGSDTQYF.

The chain employs TRBV15 and TRBJ2-3; possibly TRBD1 for D (5 bases). The V end was cut by 3 bases, the J end by 11 bases, with 12 bases between. The CDR3 runs to 12 residues. Germline CDR1 and CDR2: LNHNV and YYDKDF (reference sequence). CDR3 bases: TGTGCCACCAGCAGTACGAAGGGGATGCAGTATTTT. It encodes CATSSTKGMQYF.

This clonotype was recorded many times. The chain combines TRBV27 with TRBJ2-7, with D tentatively TRBD2 (5 bases). Germline CDR1 and CDR2: MNHEY and SMNVEV (reference sequence). The CDR3 totals 14 residues. V was cut by 6 bases and J by 4 bases, with 16 bases left in between. CDR3 loop: CASRTASTGYEQYF. The CDR3 bases are TGTGCCAGCAGGACGGCTAGTACGGGGTACGAGCAGTACTTC.